Included here is one T cell receptor (beta chain) sequence, with context. Its specificity is not known. Germline lookup yields CDR1 DFQATT and CDR2 SNEGSKA (reference sequence). V dropped 6 bases and J dropped 7; count of bases not matched to a gene: 14. This CDR3 comprises 16 residues. Prepared libraries of TCR beta cDNA carried unique molecular identifiers. TCRdb ran MiXCR on the PCR reads and lists one entry per CDR3 protein. The table lists fewer than 700,000 distinct CDR3 sequences, 44% of them singletons. This sample was taken from a study of post-analysis software for immune sequencing data. The study's findings and limits: With TRBV5-6, TRBV5-1 and TRBV20-1 included, about five TRBV segments were more frequent in patients than in controls.

The sequenced sample consisted of blood. The source is a girl between 5 and 17 years old with multiple sclerosis. The rearrangement uses TRBV20-1 and TRBJ2-2; TRBD2 agrees at 10 bases. In DNA form, the CDR3 reads TGCAGTGCACTTACCGGGACTAGCGTCTCTAACGGGGAGCTGTTTTTT. It is translated as CSALTGTSVSNGELFF.